The T cell receptor (beta chain) under discussion was sequenced for a study of type 1 and type 2 diabetes patients (dated by TCRdb to 2016 to 2018). With regard to the full study: Under 10 type 1 diabetes patients, a few type 2 diabetes patients and roughly 6 nondiabetic controls were recruited in China to form the cohort. Across the study, CD4+ and CD8+ T cells were positively selected from PBMCs by means of CD4 or CD8 MicroBeads on MACS columns. A total of over 15,000,000 paired-end reads were generated across the whole study. The study used high-throughput sequencing to profile TCRbeta repertoires and compare individuals with type 1 diabetes, type 2 diabetes and no diabetes. Type 2 diabetes patients served as a disease comparison group for the type 1 diabetes patients. V gene usage was similar between approximately 22-cycle and approximately 23-cycle amplification, suggesting similar primer efficiencies and random PCR bias. The TCRbeta libraries underwent paired-end sequencing on Illumina HiSeq 2000 or MiSeq instruments. General conclusions and limits of the study: The study groups were not matched for age and gender, which could bias interpretation. V and J gene usage patterns of type 2 diabetes and control samples were highly correlated, averaging roughly 0.97 between samples. Type 2 diabetes patients had few highly-expanded CD4+ clones (median one), and those clones made up a median approximately 3.9% of reads. Only a limited number of T2D and control samples were sequenced, so some T1D-only HECs might also appear in more T2D or control samples. Type 2 diabetes repertoires showed high diversity, significantly greater than type 1 diabetes repertoires in both CD4+ and CD8+ T cells.

As concerns this clonotype: Its antigen specificity is not known. No base qualities exist here, and no much larger clone lies one base off it.

The data were produced on an Illumina MiSeq. For TCRbeta CDR3 amplification, the template was genomic DNA taken from the sorted T cell subsets. The TCRbeta CDR3 region was amplified by multiplex PCR with 30 forward and 13 reverse primers. PCR products were purified with AMPure XP beads, then indices and adaptors were added in a second roughly 23-cycle PCR. Libraries were gel-purified using the QIAquick Gel Extraction Kit before sequencing. As for the original processing: FLASH was used to merge the paired-end reads, and IgBLAST was used to align the reads to IMGT V, D and J germline references. Reads with below 70% alignment identity to germline references were discarded, leaving under 13,000,000 reads study-wide. IMGT definitions were followed to assign CDR3 boundaries, reading frame and productivity. Highly-expanded clones were defined as clones making up 1% or more of reads, and normalized Shannon entropy was used to measure diversity. Unpaired two-tailed t-tests were used to test group differences in Shannon entropy. TCRdb reran the public reads through fastp at Q25 and MiXCR, keeping productive beta chains. One record per CDR3 amino acid sequence lists the most common genes and DNA. It is TCRdb's table, rather than the study itself, that gives the V and J calls and clone size. The sample contains some 250,000 distinct CDR3 sequences, roughly 44% of them found a single time. Clones ranked in the top ten supply about an eighth of the sample.

CDR3 length: 16 amino acids, cysteine to phenylalanine. CDR3 DNA is the only sequence kept; it has 48 bases, read in frame from the first base. CDR1 and CDR2 are drawn from the germline V gene (reference sequence): LNHNV, YYDKDF. Trimming takes 2 bases from V and 8 bases from J, and the germline ends sit 19 bases apart. Standard classification criteria for type 1 or type 2 diabetes were met by all diabetic patients, and glucose and C-peptide were assessed by WHO-recommended methods. Exclusion applied to any donor with other autoimmune diseases or infections within the previous four weeks. An approximately 10-milliliter sample of peripheral blood was drawn from every participant. LymphoPrep density separation was used to isolate PBMCs.

What was sequenced was peripheral blood mononuclear cells (PBMCs). This TCR came from a young man with type 2 diabetes. The chain is encoded by TRBV15 joined to TRBJ1-3; the D gene is perhaps TRBD1, on 6 matching bases. In nucleotide form, the sequence is TGTGCCACCAGCAGAACAGGGCGGGTTAGTAGAGACACCATATATTTT. Protein translation: CATSRTGRVSRDTIYF.